In this sample, the clone carrying this T cell receptor (beta chain) turned up many times. The ends lost 6 bases at V and 4 bases at J; junction bases unmatched: 10. CDR1 is MDHEN, CDR2 SYDVKM, per germline. The CDR3 loop spans 15 amino acids. Only in-frame clones appear in the TCRdb table, and some are missing; sequencing was by immunoSEQ multiplex PCR. Found here are about 1 million clones, 65% to 75% of them singletons; the top ten hold approximately 1.5%. The source of the sample is a study of shared clonotypes between healthy human individuals. This TCR was recovered from a man younger than 35 in good health. This chain connects TRBV28 to TRBJ2-7, with 9 bases lining up with TRBD1. Sequencing used memory CD4+ T cells sorted from blood. Subset denoted: CD45RA-negative fraction. CDR3 nucleotide sequence: TGTGCCAGCAGCCCGCTAGGGACAGGGACATACGAGCAGTACTTC. Its protein is CASSPLGTGTYEQYF. Looking up the rest from reference TRBV28 and TRBJ2-7 gives the full variable domain: DVKVTQSSRYLVKRTGEKVFLECVQDMDHENMFWYRQDPGLGLRLIYFSYDVKMKEKGDIPEGYSVSREKKERFSLILESASTNQTSMYLCASSPLGTGTYEQYFGPGTRLTVT.